This TCR beta chain was recorded in a study of CD8 T cells in ankylosing spondylitis. Scientists made TCR beta libraries using quantitative 5'-RACE with molecular barcodes. TCRdb analysed the 5' RACE reads with MiXCR anew, one entry per CDR3 protein. The profile covers some 270,000 distinct CDR3 sequences, with roughly a third appearing a single time and roughly 4.2% taken by the ten largest. Broader study findings: Within peripheral blood, clones linked to disease were CD8+ and relatively rare. Made up of about eight highly homologous variants, a TCR beta motif appeared characteristic of ankylosing spondylitis blood.

Details on this clonotype: Its specificity is not known.

The V end was cut by 5 bases, the J end by 6 bases, with 19 bases between. The CDR3 spans 15 residues. Germline assignment: CDR1 SGHVS and CDR2 FQNEAQ. The TCR comes from a male donor with ankylosing spondylitis or in good health (not recorded which). This chain joins TRBV7-8 and TRBJ1-2, with unresolved D. The sequenced material came from blood, either unsorted or a sorted T cell fraction (not recorded which). DNA of the CDR3: TGTGCCAGCAGCCCCCCAAGGGTCTGGGGTAATGGCTACACCTTC. Translation: CASSPPRVWGNGYTF. Supplemented by reference TRBV7-8 and TRBJ1-2, the full variable domain reads GAGVSQSPRYKVAKRGQDVALRCDPISGHVSLFWYQQALGQGPEFLTYFQNEAQLDKSGLPSDRFFAERPEGSVSTLKIQRTQQEDSAVYLCASSPPRVWGNGYTFGSGTRLTVV.